These 25 T cell receptor beta chains came from one sample sequenced in a study of low-dose radiotherapy and immunotherapy resistance in tumors. This sample's time point: before trial treatment. Primers targeting TRAV and TRBV primed first-strand cDNA, covering alpha and beta chains. TCR amplification involved around 22 PCR cycles with a constant-region primer and V-primer adapter. TCRdb re-called the reads with MiXCR, one entry per CDR3 protein. Of around 76,000 distinct CDR3 sequences listed, around a third are singletons. This specimen was PBMCs, taken before treatment. These TCRs come from a female donor with ovarian cancer.

This chain uses TRBV25-1 with TRBJ2-7, with D possibly being TRBD2 (6 bases). V lost 2 bases to trimming and J lost 7 bases, with 12 bases between them. The CDR3 is 13 residues long. CDR1 and CDR2 (germline): MGHDK, SYGVNS. CDR3 loop: CASSEPLRGEQYF. The CDR3 nucleotides are TGTGCCAGCAGTGAACCCTTACGGGGGGAGCAGTACTTC.

This clonotype has at least ten counts. This rearrangement joins TRBV29-1 to TRBJ1-2; 7 bases match TRBD1. Germline assignment: CDR1 SQVTM and CDR2 ANQGSEA. The CDR3 totals 13 residues. The J segment lost 2 bases and the V segment lost 4 bases, leaving 4 bases of the junction unmatched. The CDR3 sequence: CSVAQTGNYGYTF. CDR3 bases: TGCAGCGTTGCCCAGACAGGGAACTATGGCTACACCTTC.

This clonotype occurred many times. This sequence joins TRBV6-2 or TRBV6-3 and TRBJ2-3, with D perhaps TRBD2 (6 bases). CDR3 length: 15 amino acids. V dropped 7 bases and J dropped 1 base, with 15 bases sitting between them. Germline CDR1 and CDR2: MNHEY and SVGEGT. The CDR3 DNA reads TGTGCCAGCATGGAGGGACTCTCCCGCACAGATACGCAGTATTTT. Its translation is CASMEGLSRTDTQYF.

This clonotype was observed at least ten times. The chain couples TRBV6-6 to TRBJ2-7; TRBD2 agrees at 7 bases. The CDR3 totals 15 residues. V shed 0 bases and J 6 bases; nucleotides not matched to a gene: 8. Germline V gives CDR1 MNHNY, CDR2 SVGAGI (reference sequence). The CDR3 DNA follows: TGTGCCAGCAGTTACTCCCTTTTCCGCGGGGGCGAGCAGTACTTC. Translation gives CASSYSLFRGGEQYF.

This clonotype occurred many times. CDR3 sequence: CASSQEQGGTEAFF. The CDR3 coding sequence is TGTGCCAGCAGTCAAGAACAGGGGGGAACTGAAGCTTTCTTT. The genes are TRBV6-2 or TRBV6-3 and TRBJ1-1; 8 nucleotides align to TRBD1. Germline V gene data show CDR1 as MNHEY and CDR2 as SVGEGT. V was pared by 5 bases and J by 5 bases, with 7 bases of the junction left unmatched. The CDR3 extends over 14 amino acids.

In this sample, this clonotype turned up many times. The chain recombines TRBV28 with TRBJ2-7, with D unresolved. The V gene's germline CDR1 is MDHEN and CDR2 SYDVKM. With 2 bases removed from V and 3 bases from J, the gap between germline ends came to 11 bases. This CDR3 contains 14 residues. The CDR3 nucleotides read TGTGCCAGCAGTTTAACCTACCAGAACTACGAGCAGTACTTC. Its protein is CASSLTYQNYEQYF. The full variable domain, with the rest looked up from reference TRBV28 and TRBJ2-7, is DVKVTQSSRYLVKRTGEKVFLECVQDMDHENMFWYRQDPGLGLRLIYFSYDVKMKEKGDIPEGYSVSREKKERFSLILESASTNQTSMYLCASSLTYQNYEQYFGPGTRLTVT.

The chain has TRBV12-3 or TRBV12-4 and TRBJ1-2; D is undetermined. The CDR3 is 15 amino acids. Between the trimmed V and J ends, which lost 6 bases and 2 bases, there was a span of 16 bases. CDR3 DNA: TGTGCCAGCAGCCCTACGGCCCGGCCAAACTATGGCTACACCTTC. It encodes CASSPTARPNYGYTF.

In this sample, this clonotype turned up many times. The chain employs TRBV19 and TRBJ1-5, with TRBD1 as a possible D gene (5 bases). Germline V CDR1 and CDR2: LNHDA, SQIVND (reference sequence). V was clipped by 2 bases and J by 7 bases, with 15 bases between them. This CDR3 comprises 15 residues. CDR3 region: CASSITGDKAQPQHF. CDR3 DNA sequence: TGTGCCAGTAGTATAACGGGGGATAAGGCCCAGCCCCAGCATTTT.

This clonotype was seen ten or more times. The chain couples TRBV4-1 to TRBJ1-2; possibly TRBD1 for D (5 bases). V was cut by 1 base and J by 3 bases, with 12 bases left in between. The CDR3 totals 15 residues. The V gene's germline CDR1 is MGHRA and CDR2 YSYEKL. The CDR3 nucleotides are TGCGCCAGCAGCCAAGCCACACCCAGGGACTATGGCTACACCTTC. Translating gives CASSQATPRDYGYTF.

The gene calls are TRBV3-1 and TRBJ1-3; tentatively, D is TRBD1 (6 bases). This CDR3 has 16 residues. Germline V gene data show CDR1 as LGHDT and CDR2 as YNNKEL (reference sequence). V gave up 6 bases and J gave up 0 bases, with 15 bases separating them. CDR3 in amino acids: CASRGRDIGSGNTIYF. The CDR3 DNA is TGTGCCAGCAGGGGTCGGGACATCGGCTCTGGAAACACCATATATTTT.

Many counts were recorded for this clonotype. This rearrangement joins TRBV11-3 to TRBJ2-7; D remains unclear. Germline V lookup: CDR1 SGHNT, CDR2 YENEEA. Trimming cost V 1 base and J 3 bases, with 10 bases left between them. This CDR3 contains 14 residues. CDR3 amino acids: CASSLGVGLYEQYF. In nucleotides, the CDR3 is TGTGCCAGCAGCTTAGGCGTCGGCCTCTACGAGCAGTACTTC.

Remarks on this clonotype: One base separates it from a far larger clone, so it is likely a read error. The gene calls are TRBV6-2 or TRBV6-3 and TRBJ2-7; TRBD2 aligns across 9 bases. This CDR3 comprises 16 residues. V lost 7 bases and J lost 7; bases outside the gene matches: 17. Germline V gene sequence: CDR1 MNHEY, CDR2 SVGEGT. The CDR3 here is CASTWRTSAIYNEQYF. DNA for the CDR3: TGTGCCAGCACCTGGCGGACTAGCGCTATCTACAATGAGCAGTACTTC.

This clonotype came up many times. V gene TRBV3-1 combines with J gene TRBJ2-5, with a possible D match to TRBD2 (8 bases). V was cut by 0 bases and J by 5 bases, with 19 bases left in between. The length of the CDR3 is 17 residues. Germline lookup yields CDR1 LGHDT and CDR2 YNNKEL (reference sequence). The CDR3 region is CASSQEERGTDGETQYF. The CDR3 DNA sequence: TGTGCCAGCAGCCAAGAAGAGCGGGGGACAGACGGGGAGACCCAGTACTTC.

The V call is TRBV7-2, the J call TRBJ2-7; 7 bases line up with TRBD1. Unmatched junction bases numbered 5, after V lost 2 bases and J lost 4 bases. The CDR3 sequence is 14 residues long. Germline CDR1 and CDR2: SGHTA and FQGNSA. CDR3 nucleotide sequence: TGTGCCAGCAGCTTAACGGGACAGACATACGAGCAGTACTTC. Protein: CASSLTGQTYEQYF.

Many counts were recorded for this clonotype. The genes are TRBV6-5 and TRBJ2-3; D is perhaps TRBD1 (5 bases). CDR1 MNHEY and CDR2 SVGAGI come from the germline V gene. Deletions cut 7 bases from V and 4 bases from J, with 15 bases between. The CDR3 has 14 amino acids. In DNA, the CDR3 is TGTGCCAGCAAAGGGGTTCGAAGGGCAGATACGCAGTATTTT. Residues: CASKGVRRADTQYF.

This clonotype was counted a few times. The chain links TRBV12-3 or TRBV12-4 to TRBJ1-6; D may be TRBD1 (5 bases). The CDR3 is made up of 14 amino acids. Deletions cut 3 bases from V and 10 bases from J, with 13 bases between. The CDR3 loop is CASSFRRDPSPLHF. CDR3 nucleotides: TGTGCCAGCAGTTTTAGGCGGGACCCCTCACCCCTCCACTTT.

This clonotype was recorded at least ten times. The rearrangement links TRBV6-5 to TRBJ1-3; 9 nucleotides agree with TRBD1. Germline V gene data show CDR1 as MNHEY and CDR2 as SVGAGI. The CDR3 is 16 amino acids. V shed 4 bases and J 0 bases; nucleotides not matched to a gene: 4. The CDR3 here is CASSSGTGISGNTIYF. The CDR3 DNA follows: TGTGCCAGCAGTTCCGGGACAGGGATCTCTGGAAACACCATATATTTT.

This clonotype was picked up one time. Relative to the germline gene, one junction end is altered; a read error may explain this. The chain links TRBV6-2 or TRBV6-3 to TRBJ2-6; tentatively, D is TRBD1 (5 bases). This CDR3 is built from 14 residues. Germline V gene data show CDR1 as MNHEY and CDR2 as SVGEGT. CDR3 sequence: CAITDRVGANVPTF. For the CDR3, the DNA is TGTGCCATCACAGATAGGGTAGGGGCCAACGTCCCGACTTTC.

Ten or more counts support this clonotype. V is TRBV3-1 and J is TRBJ2-7; D unclear. V was cut by 3 bases and J by 5 bases, with 17 bases left in between. The CDR3 contains 15 residues. Per the germline V gene, CDR1 is LGHDT and CDR2 is YNNKEL (reference sequence). CDR3 residues: CASSQVQVGFNEQYF. Here the CDR3 DNA reads TGTGCCAGCAGCCAGGTCCAGGTCGGATTCAACGAGCAGTACTTC.

In regard to this clonotype: It is likely a read error: a sequence one base away is far more abundant. This chain uses TRBV6-2 or TRBV6-3 with TRBJ2-5; possible D gene TRBD2, 6 bases. Germline CDR1 and CDR2: MNHEY and SVGEGT. The CDR3 covers 17 residues. The V and J ends lost 2 bases and 11 bases respectively, with 27 bases between them. The chain's CDR3 is CASSYGGAGIGYNEQYF. CDR3 nucleotides: TGTGCCAGCAGTTACGGAGGGGCGGGTATTGGATACAATGAGCAGTACTTC.

The gene calls are TRBV6-2 or TRBV6-3 and TRBJ2-3; 8 bases are shared with TRBD1. Germline CDR1 reads MNHEY; CDR2 reads SVGEGT. The CDR3 is made up of 15 amino acids. The V gene end was trimmed by 5 bases and the J gene end by 1 base; junction bases not matched to a gene: 5. The CDR3 region is CASSPGTGGTDTQYF. CDR3 bases: TGTGCCAGCAGTCCCGGGACAGGAGGCACAGATACGCAGTATTTT.

This clonotype was picked up many times. The rearrangement uses TRBV18 and TRBJ1-5, with 7 bases identical to TRBD1. The CDR3 loop spans 15 amino acids. J was trimmed by 2 bases and V by 4 bases; bases with no gene match: 5. The germline V gene encodes CDR1 KGHSH and CDR2 LQKENI. The CDR3 nucleotides are TGTGCCAGCTCACTGGGACAGAATGGCAATCAGCCCCAGCATTTT. It specifies CASSLGQNGNQPQHF.

This clonotype occurred many times. The rearrangement uses TRBV20-1 and TRBJ2-7; D unclear. Germline loops: CDR1 DFQATT, CDR2 SNEGSKA (reference sequence). The germline V and J ends were trimmed by 3 bases and 2 bases, with 14 bases remaining between them. This CDR3 has 14 residues. The CDR3 is CSASSRAPAYEQYF. DNA for the CDR3: TGCAGTGCTAGTAGCCGAGCCCCAGCCTACGAGCAGTACTTC.

This clonotype was picked up many times. The chain's CDR3 is CASSYDTPGTSDTQYF. In nucleotides, the CDR3 is TGTGCCAGCAGTTACGATACGCCCGGGACTAGCGATACGCAGTATTTT. The V and J genes are TRBV6-2 or TRBV6-3 and TRBJ2-3; TRBD2 agrees at 9 bases. Trimming at V came to 2 bases and at J to 6 bases, leaving 9 bases not matched to a gene. The length of the CDR3 is 16 residues. In germline, CDR1 is MNHEY, CDR2 SVGEGT.

This clonotype was detected ten times or more. V gene TRBV28 combines with J gene TRBJ1-6; D is unresolved. CDR1 is MDHEN, CDR2 SYDVKM, per germline. The CDR3 contains 15 residues. Trimming cost V 5 bases and J 0 bases, with 8 bases left between them. The CDR3 sequence: CASSPGSSYNSPLHF. The CDR3 coding sequence is TGTGCCAGCAGTCCGGGCAGCTCCTATAATTCACCCCTCCACTTT.